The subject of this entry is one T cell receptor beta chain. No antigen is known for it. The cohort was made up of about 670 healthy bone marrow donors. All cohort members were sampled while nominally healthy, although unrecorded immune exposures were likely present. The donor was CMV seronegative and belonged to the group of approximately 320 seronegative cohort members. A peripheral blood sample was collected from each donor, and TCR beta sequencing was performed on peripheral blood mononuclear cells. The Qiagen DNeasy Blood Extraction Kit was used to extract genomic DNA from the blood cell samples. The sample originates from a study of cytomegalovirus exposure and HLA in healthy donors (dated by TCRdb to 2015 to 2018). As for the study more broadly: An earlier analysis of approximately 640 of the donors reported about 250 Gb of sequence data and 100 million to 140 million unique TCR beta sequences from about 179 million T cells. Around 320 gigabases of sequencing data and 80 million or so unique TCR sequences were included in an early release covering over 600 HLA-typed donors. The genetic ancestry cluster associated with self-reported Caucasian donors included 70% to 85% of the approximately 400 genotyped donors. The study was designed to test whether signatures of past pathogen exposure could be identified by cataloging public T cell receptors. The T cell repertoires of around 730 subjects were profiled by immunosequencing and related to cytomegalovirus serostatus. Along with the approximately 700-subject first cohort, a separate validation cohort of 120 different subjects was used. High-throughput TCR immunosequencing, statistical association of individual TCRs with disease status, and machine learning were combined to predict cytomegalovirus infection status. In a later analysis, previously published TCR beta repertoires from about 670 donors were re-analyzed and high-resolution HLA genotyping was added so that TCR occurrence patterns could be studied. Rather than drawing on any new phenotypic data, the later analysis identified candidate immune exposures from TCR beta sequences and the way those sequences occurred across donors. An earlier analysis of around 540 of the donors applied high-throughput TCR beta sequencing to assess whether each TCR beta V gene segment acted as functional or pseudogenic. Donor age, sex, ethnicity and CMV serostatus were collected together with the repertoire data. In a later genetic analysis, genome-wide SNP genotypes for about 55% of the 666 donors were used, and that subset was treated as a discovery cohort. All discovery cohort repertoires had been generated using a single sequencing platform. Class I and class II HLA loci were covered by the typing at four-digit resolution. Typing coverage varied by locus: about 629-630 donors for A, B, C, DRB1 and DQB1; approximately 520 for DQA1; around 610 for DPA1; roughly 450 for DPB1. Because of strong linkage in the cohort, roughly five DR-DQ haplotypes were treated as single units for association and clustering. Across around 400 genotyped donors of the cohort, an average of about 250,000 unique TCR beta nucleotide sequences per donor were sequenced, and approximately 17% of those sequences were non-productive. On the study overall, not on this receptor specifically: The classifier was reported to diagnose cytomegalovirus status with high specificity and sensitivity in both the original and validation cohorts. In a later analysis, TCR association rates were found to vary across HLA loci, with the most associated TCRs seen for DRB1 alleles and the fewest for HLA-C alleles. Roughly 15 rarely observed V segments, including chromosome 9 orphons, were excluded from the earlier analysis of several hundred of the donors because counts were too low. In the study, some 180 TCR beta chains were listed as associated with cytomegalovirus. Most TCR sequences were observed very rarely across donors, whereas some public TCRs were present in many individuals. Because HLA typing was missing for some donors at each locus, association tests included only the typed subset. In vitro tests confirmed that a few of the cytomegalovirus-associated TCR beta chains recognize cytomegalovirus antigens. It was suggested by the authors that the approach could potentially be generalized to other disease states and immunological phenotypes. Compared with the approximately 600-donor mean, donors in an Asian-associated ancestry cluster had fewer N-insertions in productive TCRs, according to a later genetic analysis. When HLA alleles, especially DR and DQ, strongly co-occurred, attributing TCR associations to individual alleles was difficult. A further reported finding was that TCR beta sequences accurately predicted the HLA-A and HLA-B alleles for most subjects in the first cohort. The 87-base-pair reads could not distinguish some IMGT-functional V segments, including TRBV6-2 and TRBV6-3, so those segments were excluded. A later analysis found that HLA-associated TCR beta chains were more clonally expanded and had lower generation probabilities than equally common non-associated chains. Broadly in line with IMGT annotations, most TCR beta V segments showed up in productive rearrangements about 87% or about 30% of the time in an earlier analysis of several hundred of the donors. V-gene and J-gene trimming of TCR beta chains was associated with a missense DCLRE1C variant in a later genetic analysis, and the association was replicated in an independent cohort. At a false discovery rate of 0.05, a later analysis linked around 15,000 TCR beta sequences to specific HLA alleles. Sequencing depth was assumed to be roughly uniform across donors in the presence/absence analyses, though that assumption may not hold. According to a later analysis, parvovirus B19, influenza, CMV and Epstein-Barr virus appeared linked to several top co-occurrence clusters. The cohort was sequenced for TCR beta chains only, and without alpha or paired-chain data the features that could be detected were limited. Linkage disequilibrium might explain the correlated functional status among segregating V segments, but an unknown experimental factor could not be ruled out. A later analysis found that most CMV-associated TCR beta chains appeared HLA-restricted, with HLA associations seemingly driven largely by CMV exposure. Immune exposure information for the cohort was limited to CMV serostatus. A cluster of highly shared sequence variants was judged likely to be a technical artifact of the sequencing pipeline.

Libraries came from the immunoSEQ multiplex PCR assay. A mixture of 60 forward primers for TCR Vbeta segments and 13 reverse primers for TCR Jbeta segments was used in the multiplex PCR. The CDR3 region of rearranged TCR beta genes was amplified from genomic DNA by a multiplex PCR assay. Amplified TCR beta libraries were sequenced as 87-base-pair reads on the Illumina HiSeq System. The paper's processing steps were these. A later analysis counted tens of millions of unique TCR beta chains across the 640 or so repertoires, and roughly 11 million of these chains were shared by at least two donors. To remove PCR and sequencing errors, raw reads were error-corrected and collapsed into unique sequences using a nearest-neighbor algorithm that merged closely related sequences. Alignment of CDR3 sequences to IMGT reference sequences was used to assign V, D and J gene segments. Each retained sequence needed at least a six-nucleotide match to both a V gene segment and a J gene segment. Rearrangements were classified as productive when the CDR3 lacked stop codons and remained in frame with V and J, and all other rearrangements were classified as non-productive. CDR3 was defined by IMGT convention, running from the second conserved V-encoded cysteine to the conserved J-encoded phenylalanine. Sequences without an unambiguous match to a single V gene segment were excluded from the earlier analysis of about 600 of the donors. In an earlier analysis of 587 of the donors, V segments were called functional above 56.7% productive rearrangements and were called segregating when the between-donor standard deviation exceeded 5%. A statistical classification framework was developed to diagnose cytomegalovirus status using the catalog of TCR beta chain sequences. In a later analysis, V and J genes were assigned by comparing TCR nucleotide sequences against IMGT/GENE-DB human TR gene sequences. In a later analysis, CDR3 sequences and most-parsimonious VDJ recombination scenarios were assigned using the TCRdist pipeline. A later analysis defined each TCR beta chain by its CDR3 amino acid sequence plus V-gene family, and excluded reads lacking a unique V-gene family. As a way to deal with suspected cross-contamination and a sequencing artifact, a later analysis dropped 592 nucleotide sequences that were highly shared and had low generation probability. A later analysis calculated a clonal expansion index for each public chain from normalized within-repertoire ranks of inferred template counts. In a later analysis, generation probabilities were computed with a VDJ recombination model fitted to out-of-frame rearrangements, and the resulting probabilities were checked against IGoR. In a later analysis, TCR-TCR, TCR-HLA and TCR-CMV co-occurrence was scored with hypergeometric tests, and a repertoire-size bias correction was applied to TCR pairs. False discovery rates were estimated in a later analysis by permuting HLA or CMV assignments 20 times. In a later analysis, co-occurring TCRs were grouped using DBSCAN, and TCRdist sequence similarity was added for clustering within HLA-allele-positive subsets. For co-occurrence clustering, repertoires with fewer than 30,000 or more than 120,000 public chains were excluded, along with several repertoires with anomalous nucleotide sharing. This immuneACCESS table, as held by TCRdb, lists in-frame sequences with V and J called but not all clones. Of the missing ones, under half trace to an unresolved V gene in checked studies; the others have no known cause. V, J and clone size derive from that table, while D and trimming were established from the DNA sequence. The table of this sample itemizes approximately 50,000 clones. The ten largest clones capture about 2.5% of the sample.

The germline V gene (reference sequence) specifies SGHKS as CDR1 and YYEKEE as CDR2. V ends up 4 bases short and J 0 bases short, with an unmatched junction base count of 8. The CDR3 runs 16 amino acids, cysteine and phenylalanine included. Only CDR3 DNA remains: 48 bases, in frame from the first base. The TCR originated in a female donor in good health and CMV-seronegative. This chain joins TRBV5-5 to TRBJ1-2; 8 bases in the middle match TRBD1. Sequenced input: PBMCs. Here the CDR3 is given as CASSIGQGRPNYGYTF. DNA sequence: TGTGCCAGCAGCATCGGACAGGGAAGGCCTAACTATGGCTACACCTTC.